This is a list of T cell receptor beta chains from one sample in a study of CD8+ T cells in alopecia areata. Assay: immunoSEQ multiplex PCR; the TCRdb copy retains only in-frame clones and omits some. The sample lists approximately 150,000 clones, around 50% seen once, with roughly 7.5% in the top ten. Sequencing used CD4+ T cells sorted from blood. These receptor sequences come from a human donor with alopecia areata. The CDR3 runs from the conserved cysteine through the conserved F or W. A D gene is named only where the DNA matches it firmly. Size tells how often a clone was seen (once, few, many) or the class of an expanded clone, and some rows leave it out.

size: once
J: TRBJ2-1
V: TRBV11-3
D: .
DNA: TGTGCCAGCAGCTTAGGTGTCCACAATGAGCAGTTCTTC
CDR3: CASSLGVHNEQFF

size: .
J: TRBJ2-1
V: TRBV7-8
D: TRBD2
DNA: TGTGCCAGCAGCTTACAGCGGGAGTTGGTTAAATATGAGCAGTTCTTC
CDR3: CASSLQRELVKYEQFF

size: .
J: TRBJ2-7
V: TRBV7-2
D: TRBD2
DNA: TGTGCCAGCAGCTTAATTCCTAGCGGCTACGAGCAGTACTTC
CDR3: CASSLIPSGYEQYF

size: .
J: TRBJ2-2
V: TRBV2
D: .
DNA: TGTGCCAGCAGTGTTGGGCCCCCCAGGCGCACCGGGGAGCTGTTTTTT
CDR3: CASSVGPPRRTGELFF

size: .
J: TRBJ2-2
V: TRBV27
D: .
DNA: TGTGCCAGCAGTTTTTGGGACCGGAACACCGGGGAGCTGTTTTTT
CDR3: CASSFWDRNTGELFF

size: .
J: TRBJ2-1
V: TRBV4-2
D: TRBD2
DNA: TGTGCCAGCAGCCAAGCCCTATGGACTAGCGGGAGCTACAATGAGCAGTTCTTC
CDR3: CASSQALWTSGSYNEQFF

size: few
J: TRBJ2-3
V: TRBV29-1
D: .
DNA: TGCAGCGTGCGGATCACAGATACGCAGTATTTT
CDR3: CSVRITDTQYF

size: .
J: TRBJ2-7
V: TRBV29-1
D: TRBD2
DNA: TGCAGCGCCACGACTAGCGGGAGGACCGGCTCCTACGAGCAGTACTTC
CDR3: CSATTSGRTGSYEQYF

size: .
J: TRBJ2-7
V: TRBV6-1
D: TRBD2
DNA: TGTGCCAGCAGCCCCGGGACTAGCAACGAGCAGTACTTC
CDR3: CASSPGTSNEQYF

size: many
J: TRBJ1-4
V: TRBV10-3
D: TRBD1
DNA: TGTGCCATCAGTGAGAGGACAGGGCCAGAAAAACTGTTTTTT
CDR3: CAISERTGPEKLFF

size: few
J: TRBJ1-1
V: TRBV19
D: .
DNA: TGTGCCAGTAAGGACAGCGGAGCCACCATGGCTGAAGCTTTCTTT
CDR3: CASKDSGATMAEAFF

size: many
J: TRBJ2-5
V: TRBV5-4
D: .
DNA: TGTGCCAGCAGCGCAAGGGGGGATCAAGAGACCCAGTACTTC
CDR3: CASSARGDQETQYF

size: .
J: TRBJ2-4
V: TRBV5-1
D: .
DNA: TGCGCCAGCAGTTCTGAAGCCAAAAACATTCAGTACTTC
CDR3: CASSSEAKNIQYF

size: .
J: TRBJ2-5
V: TRBV29-1
D: .
DNA: TGCAGCGTTGGACCACGGCTGGTAGAGACCCAGTACTTC
CDR3: CSVGPRLVETQYF

size: .
J: TRBJ2-7
V: TRBV25-1
D: .
DNA: TGTGCCATCTCGACAGGAAGGGAGCAGTACTTC
CDR3: CAISTGREQYF